This T cell receptor (beta chain) stems from a study of vaccination effects on CD4 cells after COVID-19. Background on the study: Participants were vaccinated with two doses of either the BNT162b2 or mRNA-1273 vaccine.

Clones were read by immunoSEQ multiplex PCR, and TCRdb kept only the in-frame ones, dropping some. The sample records about 7,400 clones, roughly 74% being singletons. On this clone: Its antigen remains unidentified.

Antigen-specific CD4+ T cells were expanded with viral peptide pools in the ViraFEST assay before sequencing. Scientists isolated CD4+ T cells after a roughly 10-day culture period ended. People in the vaccine group had not been infected with SARS-CoV-2 before, and their nucleocapsid antibodies were negative. The CDR3 runs to 14 residues. Germline V gene data show CDR1 as ENHRY and CDR2 as SYGVKD. V trimming: 6 bases; J trimming: 0 bases; junction bases outside the gene matches: 3. The sample was CD4+ T cells from PBMCs cultured with HCoV-229E spike peptides, taken before COVID-19 vaccination. The chain carries TRBV10-3 and TRBJ2-5; 8 bases map to TRBD2. The clonotype comes from a human donor who received a COVID-19 vaccine. CDR3 DNA sequence: TGTGCCATCAGCGAGCGGGGGAACCAAGAGACCCAGTACTTC. Amino acids: CAISERGNQETQYF.